The source of this T cell receptor (beta chain) is a study of blood T cell repertoires in COVID-19 (TCRdb year 2020). Background on the whole study: Samples from collaborators originated in the United States, Italy and Spain and spanned both the acute and convalescent phases of COVID-19. A de-identified subject ID, COVID-19 status, age in years and sex were almost always included in the sample metadata. The repertoires were made available in a free public database intended to serve as a resource for research on the immune response to SARS-CoV-2. Deeply sampled blood TCRbeta repertoires from subjects exposed to, actively infected with, or recovered from COVID-19 were included in the dataset. Where available, HLA class I and class II types were taken from metadata supplied by the sample provider and were not determined by assay-based typing. The prospective study material was composed of cDNA or gDNA derived from T cells, B-cell-depleted T cells, or PBMCs. The samples were drawn from two sources: the first 160 participants of the ongoing ImmuneRACE study, and 1,200 or so subjects contributed by 6 global collaborators.

The immunoSEQ Assay, a bias-controlled multiplex PCR, was used to amplify TCRbeta CDR3 regions from genomic DNA. Turning to the authors' computational methods: The number of nucleated cells in each sample was estimated from the amplification of reference gene primers within the assay. Sequence reads were collapsed and filtered to measure the absolute abundance of every unique TCRbeta CDR3 rearrangement. Productive Simpson clonality was computed per sample as the square root of Simpson's diversity index over productive rearrangements. TCRdb retrieved this table from immuneACCESS and kept in-frame rearrangements only. Not all clones are present; in checked studies, unresolved V genes account for under half, and no reason is known for the remainder. V and J calls and clone size are given by that table; D and trimming were obtained from the DNA. Present in this sample are a few hundred thousand clones, around nine tenths of which were seen just once. In total, the top ten clones hold around 0.8% of the sample.

Points the paper makes about the study in general: How much clinical and demographic metadata was included differed by source and by participant, and the metadata was provided uncurated.

Each collaborating institution followed its own protocols to collect whole blood in K2EDTA tubes. Collaborator samples were shipped for TCRbeta analysis as frozen whole blood, isolated PBMCs, or DNA extracted from either sample type. Based on the germline V gene, the CDR1 and CDR2 sequences are SGHDT and YYEEEE. Its CDR3 holds 17 amino acids, cysteine through phenylalanine. Left in the record is the CDR3 DNA by itself, 51 bases read in frame from the first base. V and J are trimmed by 1 base and 1 base, and the gene matches miss 9 bases of the junction. As regards this clone: What this receptor recognizes is not known. Per-nucleotide qualities are absent, and no much larger clonotype sits a single base away.

Sequenced input: peripheral blood. Recombination linked TRBV5-6 to TRBJ2-3, and 7 junctional nucleotides match TRBD1. The TCR was taken from a man younger than 40 with acute or convalescent COVID-19. CDR3 loop: CASSLQRGRQGTDTQYF. The nucleotides read TGTGCCAGCAGCTTGCAAAGGGGGCGCCAGGGCACAGATACGCAGTATTTT.